Following are 19 T cell receptor beta chains from one sample sequenced in a study of cytomegalovirus exposure and HLA in healthy donors. The PCR used 60 Vbeta and 13 Jbeta primers. The method was immunoSEQ multiplex PCR; TCRdb's version includes in-frame clones alone and lacks a portion of them. In the table there are about 160,000 clones, 65% to 85% of which are singletons. What was sequenced was PBMCs. Every receptor here comes from a man aged 35-49 years in good health and CMV-seropositive.

The rearrangement joins TRBV11-1 to TRBJ2-7, with unresolved D. The germline gives CDR1 SGHAT, CDR2 FQDESV (reference sequence). Trimming stripped 3 bases from V and 0 bases from J, with 9 bases between. The CDR3 runs 14 residues. The CDR3 loop is CASSFPTNSYEQYF. CDR3 nucleotide sequence: TGTGCCAGCAGCTTTCCGACAAACTCCTACGAGCAGTACTTC.

The chain uses TRBV5-1 and TRBJ2-7, with D possibly being TRBD2 (5 bases). Germline lookup yields CDR1 SGHRS and CDR2 YFSETQ. The CDR3 covers 16 residues. Between the trimmed V and J ends, which lost 4 bases and 1 base, there was a span of 18 bases. For the CDR3, the DNA is TGCGCCAGCAGCCCCTCGGTTACGAGGGAGTCCTACGAGCAGTACTTC. Amino acids: CASSPSVTRESYEQYF.

The rearrangement joins TRBV29-1 to TRBJ1-2; no clear D. The length of the CDR3 is 15 residues. V was trimmed by 0 bases and J by 7 bases, leaving 18 bases between them. The germline V gene has CDR1 SQVTM and CDR2 ANQGSEA. The DNA of the CDR3 is TGCAGCGTTGAAGAAGTCGGGCGACGGGGTAGTGGCTACACCTTC. This translates into CSVEEVGRRGSGYTF.

This clone has more than one count but fewer than ten. The rearrangement joins TRBV7-2 to TRBJ1-3, with D unresolved. Germline lookup yields CDR1 SGHTA and CDR2 FQGNSA. This CDR3 is 13 amino acids long. V lost 4 bases and J lost 5, with 9 bases in between. The CDR3 loop reads CASSSLLRNTIYF. CDR3 in DNA: TGTGCCAGCAGCTCCTTGTTAAGAAACACCATATATTTT.

CDR3 loop: CASSIFSEAGRGTEAFF. CDR3 coding DNA: TGTGCCAGTAGTATTTTTTCTGAGGCCGGAAGAGGCACTGAAGCTTTCTTT. V and J are TRBV19 and TRBJ1-1; the D is unclear. CDR1 is LNHDA and CDR2 is SQIVND in the germline V gene (reference sequence). Deletions cut 3 bases from V and 4 bases from J, with 21 bases between. The CDR3 runs to 17 residues. The full variable domain, with the rest looked up from reference TRBV19 and TRBJ1-1, is DGGITQSPKYLFRKEGQNVTLSCEQNLNHDAMYWYRQDPGQGLRLIYYSQIVNDFQKGDIAEGYSVSREKKESFPLTVTSAQKNPTAFYLCASSIFSEAGRGTEAFFGQGTRLTVV.

This clone came up once. V is TRBV5-1 and J is TRBJ1-2; TRBD1 might be the D (6 bases). The CDR3 runs 14 residues. Germline V lookup: CDR1 SGHRS, CDR2 YFSETQ. With 2 bases removed from V and 6 bases from J, the gap between germline ends came to 14 bases. CDR3 residues: CASSFSAGADGYTF. As DNA, the CDR3 is TGCGCCAGCAGCTTTTCGGCAGGGGCAGATGGCTACACCTTC.

The genes are TRBV7-3 and TRBJ2-5; D gene unclear. Trimming pared 2 bases from V and 5 bases from J, leaving 9 bases between. Germline V CDR1 and CDR2: SGHTA, FQGTGA. This CDR3 is built from 13 residues. CDR3 in DNA: TGTGCCAGCAGCTTAGTTCCCGGGGAGACCCAGTACTTC. Protein: CASSLVPGETQYF.

The genes are TRBV7-3 and TRBJ2-3, with 10 bases matching TRBD2. Germline V gives CDR1 SGHTA, CDR2 FQGTGA. Losses at the gene ends were 8 bases for V and 5 bases for J; bases not matched to a gene: 10. The CDR3 has 15 amino acids. The DNA for the CDR3 is TGTGCCAGCGGCCGAGCGGGGGGGCAGAAAGATACGCAGTATTTT. Amino acids: CASGRAGGQKDTQYF.

V and J are TRBV4-1 and TRBJ2-3; weak D call: TRBD2 (6 bases). The CDR3 is 13 amino acids. Looked up from germline, CDR1 is MGHRA and CDR2 is YSYEKL. V lost 4 bases and J 2 bases, leaving 7 bases between the germline ends. The CDR3 DNA sequence: TGCGCCAGCAGCCGGGGGGTCACAGATACGCAGTATTTT. Translating gives CASSRGVTDTQYF.

The chain is built from TRBV9 and TRBJ1-1; D remains ambiguous. Germline V CDR1 and CDR2: SGDLS, YYNGEE. Trimming took 4 bases from V and 1 from J, leaving 8 bases between them. CDR3 size: 13 residues. The CDR3 loop is CASSPRRNTEAFF. The CDR3 nucleotides are TGTGCCAGCAGCCCCCGGAGGAACACTGAAGCTTTCTTT.

The chain links TRBV19 to TRBJ1-2, with D perhaps TRBD1 (5 bases). CDR3 length equals 11 residues. The V end lost 8 bases, the J end lost 12 bases, and 16 bases lay between the germline ends. Germline CDR1 and CDR2: LNHDA and SQIVND (reference sequence). The CDR3 loop is CASGAGEKNTF. In nucleotides, the CDR3 is TGTGCCAGTGGGGCCGGAGAGAAAAACACCTTC.

This clone was recorded only once. V gene TRBV4-3 combines with J gene TRBJ2-1, with 13 bases aligning to TRBD2. The CDR3 runs 16 residues. The ends lost 4 bases at V and 4 bases at J; junction bases unmatched: 4. Germline CDR1 LGHNA, CDR2 YSLEER. The CDR3 reads CASSPTSGGKYNEQFF. Here the CDR3 DNA reads TGCGCCAGCAGCCCGACTAGCGGGGGGAAATACAATGAGCAGTTCTTC.

The chain couples TRBV6-5 to TRBJ1-2, with D perhaps TRBD1 (5 bases). This CDR3 is 14 amino acids long. V was cut by 2 bases and J by 4 bases, with 11 bases left in between. Germline V gene data show CDR1 as MNHEY and CDR2 as SVGAGI. The CDR3 is CASSYGTGTYGYTF. As DNA, the CDR3 is TGTGCCAGCAGTTACGGAACAGGCACCTATGGCTACACCTTC.

The V call is TRBV11-2, the J call TRBJ1-2; a possible D gene is TRBD1 (6 bases). CDR1 is SGHAT, CDR2 FQNNGV, per germline. The CDR3 covers 14 residues. V was pared by 3 bases and J by 4 bases, with 12 bases between. The CDR3 DNA sequence: TGTGCCAGCAGCTTGATGGGGGCGAGCTATGGCTACACCTTC. Its translation: CASSLMGASYGYTF. The full variable domain, completed using reference TRBV11-2 and TRBJ1-2, is EAGVAQSPRYKIIEKRQSVAFWCNPISGHATLYWYQQILGQGPKLLIQFQNNGVVDDSQLPKDRFSAERLKGVDSTLKIQPAKLEDSAVYLCASSLMGASYGYTFGSGTRLTVV.

The gene calls are TRBV7-9 and TRBJ1-4; 9 positions match TRBD1. After removal of 6 bases from V and 5 bases from J, the junction contained 4 bases not matched to a gene. Per the germline V gene, CDR1 is SEHNR and CDR2 is FQNEAQ (reference sequence). The CDR3 is 14 amino acids. CDR3 DNA: TGTGCCAGCAGACCTACAGGGGGCAATGAAAAACTGTTTTTT. Amino acids: CASRPTGGNEKLFF.

CDR3 amino acids: CASSARQDNYGYTF. The CDR3 DNA follows: TGTGCCAGCAGCGCCCGACAGGATAACTATGGCTACACCTTC. The gene calls are TRBV7-2 and TRBJ1-2; tentatively, D is TRBD1 (6 bases). This CDR3 region has 14 residues. Germline V gene data show CDR1 as SGHTA and CDR2 as FQGNSA. Trimming shortened V by 5 bases and J by 1 base, and 11 bases separated the two germline ends.

V is TRBV5-1 and J is TRBJ2-1, with a possible D match to TRBD2 (6 bases). The CDR3 runs 18 residues. Trimming shortened V by 2 bases and J by 0 bases, and 18 bases separated the two germline ends. Germline V gene sequence: CDR1 SGHRS, CDR2 YFSETQ. The CDR3 sequence: CASSFPGGAHSSYNEQFF. CDR3 DNA: TGCGCCAGCAGCTTCCCTGGAGGGGCCCATAGCTCCTACAATGAGCAGTTCTTC. Looking up the rest from reference TRBV5-1 and TRBJ2-1 gives the full variable domain: KAGVTQTPRYLIKTRGQQVTLSCSPISGHRSVSWYQQTPGQGLQFLFEYFSETQRNKGNFPGRFSGRQFSNSRSEMNVSTLELGDSALYLCASSFPGGAHSSYNEQFFGPGTRLTVL.

A few counts support this clone. Other DNA variants within this sample encode the same CDR3. V gene TRBV27 combines with J gene TRBJ1-2, with unresolved D. Trimming stripped 2 bases from V and 0 bases from J, with 10 bases between. Germline CDR1 and CDR2: MNHEY and SMNVEV (reference sequence). The CDR3 extends over 15 amino acids. The CDR3 is CASSLNRLANYGYTF. CDR3 bases: TGTGCCAGCAGTTTAAACCGGTTAGCTAACTATGGCTACACCTTC.

The chain employs TRBV7-2 and TRBJ2-7, with 9 bases lining up with TRBD2. V was clipped by 2 bases and J by 9 bases; unmatched bases: 14. Germline V CDR1 and CDR2: SGHTA, FQGNSA. The CDR3 is made up of 16 amino acids. CDR3 coding DNA: TGTGCCAGCAGCTTATTGGGAGGGAGCGGGGGGCAGGGGCAGTACTTC. Protein: CASSLLGGSGGQGQYF.